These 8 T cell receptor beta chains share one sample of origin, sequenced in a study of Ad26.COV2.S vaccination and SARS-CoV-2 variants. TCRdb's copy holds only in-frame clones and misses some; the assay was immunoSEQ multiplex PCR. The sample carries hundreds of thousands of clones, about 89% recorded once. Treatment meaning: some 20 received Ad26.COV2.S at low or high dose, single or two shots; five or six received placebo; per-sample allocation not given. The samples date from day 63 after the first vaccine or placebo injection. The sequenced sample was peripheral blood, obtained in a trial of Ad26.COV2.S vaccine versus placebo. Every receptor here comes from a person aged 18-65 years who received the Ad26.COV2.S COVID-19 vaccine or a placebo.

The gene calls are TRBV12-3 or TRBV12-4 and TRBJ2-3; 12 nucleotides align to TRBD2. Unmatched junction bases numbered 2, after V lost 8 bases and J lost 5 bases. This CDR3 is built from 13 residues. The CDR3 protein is CASRTSGKDTQYF. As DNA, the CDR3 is TGTGCCAGCCGGACTAGCGGGAAAGATACGCAGTATTTT.

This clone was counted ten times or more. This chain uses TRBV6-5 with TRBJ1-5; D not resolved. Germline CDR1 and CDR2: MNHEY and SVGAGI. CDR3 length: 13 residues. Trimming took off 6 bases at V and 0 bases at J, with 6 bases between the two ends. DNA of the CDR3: TGTGCCAGCAGGAGTTATAGCAATCAGCCCCAGCATTTT. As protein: CASRSYSNQPQHF.

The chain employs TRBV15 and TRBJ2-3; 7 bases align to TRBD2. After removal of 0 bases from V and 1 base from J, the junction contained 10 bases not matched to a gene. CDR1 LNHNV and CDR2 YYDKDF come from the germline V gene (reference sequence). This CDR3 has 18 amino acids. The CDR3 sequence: CATSREGGGVRGTDTQYF. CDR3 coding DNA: TGTGCCACCAGCAGAGAAGGTGGGGGGGTCAGGGGCACAGATACGCAGTATTTT.

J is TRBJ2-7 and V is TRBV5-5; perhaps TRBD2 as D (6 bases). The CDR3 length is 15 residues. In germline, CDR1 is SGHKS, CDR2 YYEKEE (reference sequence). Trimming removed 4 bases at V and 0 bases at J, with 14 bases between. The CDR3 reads CASSRGIGNSYEQYF. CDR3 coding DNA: TGTGCCAGCAGCCGGGGGATCGGAAACTCCTACGAGCAGTACTTC.

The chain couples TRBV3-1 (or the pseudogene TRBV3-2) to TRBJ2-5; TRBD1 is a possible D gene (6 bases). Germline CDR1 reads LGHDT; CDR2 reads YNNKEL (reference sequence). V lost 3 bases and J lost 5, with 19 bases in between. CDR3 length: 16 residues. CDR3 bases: TGTGCCAGCAGCCAGGCACGAGGGGGAGTAAGGGAGACCCAGTACTTC. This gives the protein CASSQARGGVRETQYF.

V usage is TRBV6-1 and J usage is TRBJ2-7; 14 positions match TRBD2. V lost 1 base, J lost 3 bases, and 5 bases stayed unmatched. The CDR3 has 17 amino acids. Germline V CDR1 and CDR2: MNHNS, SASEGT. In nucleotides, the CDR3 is TGTGCCAGCAGTGAAGACCCCGGGACTAGCGGGAGCTACGAGCAGTACTTC. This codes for CASSEDPGTSGSYEQYF.

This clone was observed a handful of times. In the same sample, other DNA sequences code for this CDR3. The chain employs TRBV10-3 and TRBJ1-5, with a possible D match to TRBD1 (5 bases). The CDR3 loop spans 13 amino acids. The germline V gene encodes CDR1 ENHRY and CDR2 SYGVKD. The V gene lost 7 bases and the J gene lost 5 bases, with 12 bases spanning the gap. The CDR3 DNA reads TGTGCCATCAAAGGTCAGGGAGATCAGCCCCAGCATTTT. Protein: CAIKGQGDQPQHF.

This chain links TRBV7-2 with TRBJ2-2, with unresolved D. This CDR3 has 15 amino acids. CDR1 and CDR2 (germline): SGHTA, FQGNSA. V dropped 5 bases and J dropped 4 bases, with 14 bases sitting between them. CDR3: CASSHLALSTGELFF. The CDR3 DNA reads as TGTGCCAGCAGCCACTTAGCCTTATCCACCGGGGAGCTGTTTTTT.